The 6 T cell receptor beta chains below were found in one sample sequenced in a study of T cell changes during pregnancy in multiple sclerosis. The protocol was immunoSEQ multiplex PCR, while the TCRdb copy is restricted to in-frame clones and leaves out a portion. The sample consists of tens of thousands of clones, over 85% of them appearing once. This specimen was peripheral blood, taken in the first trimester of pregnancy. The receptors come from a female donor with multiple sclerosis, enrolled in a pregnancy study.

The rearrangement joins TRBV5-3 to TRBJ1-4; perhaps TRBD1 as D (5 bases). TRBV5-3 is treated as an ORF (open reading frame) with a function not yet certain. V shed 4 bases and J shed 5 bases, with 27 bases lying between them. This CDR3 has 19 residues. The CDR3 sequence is CARSPIGGQGRPLNEKLFF. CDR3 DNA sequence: TGTGCCAGAAGCCCTATTGGAGGGCAGGGCCGACCTCTGAATGAAAAACTGTTTTTT.

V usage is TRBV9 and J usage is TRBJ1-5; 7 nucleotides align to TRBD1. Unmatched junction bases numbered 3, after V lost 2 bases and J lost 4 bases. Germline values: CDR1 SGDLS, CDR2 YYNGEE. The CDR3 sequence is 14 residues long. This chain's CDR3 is CASSVGQENQPQHF. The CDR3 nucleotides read TGTGCCAGCAGCGTTGGACAGGAAAATCAGCCCCAGCATTTT.

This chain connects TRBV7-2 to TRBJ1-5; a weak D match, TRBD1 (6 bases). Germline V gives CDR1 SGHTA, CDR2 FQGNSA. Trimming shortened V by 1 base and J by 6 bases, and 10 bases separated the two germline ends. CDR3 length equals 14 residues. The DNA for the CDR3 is TGTGCCAGCAGCTTAGTCACAGGGATTCAGCCCCAGCATTTT. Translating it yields CASSLVTGIQPQHF.

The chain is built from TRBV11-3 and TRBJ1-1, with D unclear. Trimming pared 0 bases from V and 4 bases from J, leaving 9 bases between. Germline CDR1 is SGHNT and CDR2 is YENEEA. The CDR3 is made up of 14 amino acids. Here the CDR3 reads CASSLDPGGTEAFF. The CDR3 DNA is TGTGCCAGCAGCTTAGACCCGGGTGGCACTGAAGCTTTCTTT.

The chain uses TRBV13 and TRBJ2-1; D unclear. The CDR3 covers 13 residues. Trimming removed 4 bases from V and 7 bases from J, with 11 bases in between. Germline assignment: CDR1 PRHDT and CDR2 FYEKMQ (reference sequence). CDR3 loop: CASSSGSENEQFF. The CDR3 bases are TGTGCCAGCAGCTCCGGGTCAGAAAATGAGCAGTTCTTC.

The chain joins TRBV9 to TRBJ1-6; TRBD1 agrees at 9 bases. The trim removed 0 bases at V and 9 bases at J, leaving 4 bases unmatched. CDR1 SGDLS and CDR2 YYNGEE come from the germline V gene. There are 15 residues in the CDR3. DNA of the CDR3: TGTGCCAGCAGCGTAGGGGGACAGGGAAGTTCACCCCTCCACTTT. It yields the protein CASSVGGQGSSPLHF.